This T cell receptor beta chain appears in the sequencing data of a study of control samples from healthy donors and cancer patients. The CDR3 runs to 15 residues. Germline CDR1 reads MNHNS; CDR2 reads SASEGT. After removal of 1 base from V and 2 bases from J, the junction contained 2 bases not matched to a gene. This clone has ten or more counts. Assay: immunoSEQ multiplex PCR; the TCRdb copy retains only in-frame clones and omits some. Found here are approximately 150,000 clones, just over 85% of them singletons; the top ten hold approximately 1.7%. The sample was blood. This TCR was sampled from a man aged 18 to 29 in good health. The chain carries TRBV6-1 and TRBJ2-7; 10 positions match TRBD2. CDR3 DNA sequence: TGTGCCAGCAGTGAAGGCAGCGGGGGGGCCTACGAGCAGTACTTC. It yields the protein CASSEGSGGAYEQYF.